This T cell receptor beta chain was captured in a study of blood T cell repertoires in COVID-19. Whole-study context: Acute and convalescent COVID-19 samples came from the United States, Italy and Spain. Sources were T cells, B-cell-depleted T cells, or PBMCs; the material itself was cDNA or gDNA.

The data were produced by immunoSEQ multiplex PCR, yet TCRdb's version contains in-frame clones alone and is incomplete. The data hold 64,000 or so clones, with 65% to 90% observed a single time. Germline V gene lookup returns CDR1 MNHEY and CDR2 SVGAGI. V lost 7 bases and J 5 bases, leaving 17 bases between the germline ends. The CDR3 loop spans 15 amino acids. The TCR sequence derives from a middle-aged man with acute or convalescent COVID-19. The sequenced sample consisted of peripheral blood. The chain has TRBV6-5 and TRBJ2-2, with D possibly being TRBD1 (6 bases). The CDR3 bases are TGTGCCAGCAACCCTGGGGGCGCTGGGACCGGGGAGCTGTTTTTT. Protein product: CASNPGGAGTGELFF.